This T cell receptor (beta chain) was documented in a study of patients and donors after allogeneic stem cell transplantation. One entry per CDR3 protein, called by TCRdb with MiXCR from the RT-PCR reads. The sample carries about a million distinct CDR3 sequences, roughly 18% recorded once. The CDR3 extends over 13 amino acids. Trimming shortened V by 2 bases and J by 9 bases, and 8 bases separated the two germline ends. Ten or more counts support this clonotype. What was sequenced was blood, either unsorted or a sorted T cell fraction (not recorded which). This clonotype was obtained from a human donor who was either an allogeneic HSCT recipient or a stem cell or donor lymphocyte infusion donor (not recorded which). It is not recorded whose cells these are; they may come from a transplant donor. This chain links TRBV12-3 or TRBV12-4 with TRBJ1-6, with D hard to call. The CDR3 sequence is CASSLRVGSPLHF. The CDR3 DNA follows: TGTGCCAGCAGTTTAAGGGTCGGTTCACCCCTCCACTTT.